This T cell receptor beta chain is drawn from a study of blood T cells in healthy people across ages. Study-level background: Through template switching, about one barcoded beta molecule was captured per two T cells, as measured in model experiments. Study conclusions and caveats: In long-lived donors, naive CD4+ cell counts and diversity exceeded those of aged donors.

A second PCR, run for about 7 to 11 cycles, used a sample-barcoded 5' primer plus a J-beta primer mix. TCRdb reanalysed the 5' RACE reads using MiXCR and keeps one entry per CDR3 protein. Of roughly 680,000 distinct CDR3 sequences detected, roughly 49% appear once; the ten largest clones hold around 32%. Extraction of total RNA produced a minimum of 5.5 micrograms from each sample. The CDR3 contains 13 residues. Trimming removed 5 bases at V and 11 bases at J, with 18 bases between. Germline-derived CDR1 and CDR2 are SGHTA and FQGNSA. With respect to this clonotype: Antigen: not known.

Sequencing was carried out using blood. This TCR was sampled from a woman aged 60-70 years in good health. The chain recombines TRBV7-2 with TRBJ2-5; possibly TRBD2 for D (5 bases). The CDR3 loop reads CASSPRTLGEQYF. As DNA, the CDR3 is TGTGCCAGCAGCCCCCGGACCTTGGGAGAGCAGTACTTC.